The subject of this entry is one T cell receptor beta chain. No antigen is known for it. The sample is drawn from a study of T-cell memory formation after mild COVID-19. Notes on the study in general: Day 15 to 85 contracting clones showed balanced CD4/CD8; day 15 to 37 expanders favored CD4+. Cross-reactive memory appears to have joined, as suggested by some responding clones showing up in pre-infection memory.

The CDR3 totals 17 residues. Germline V lookup: CDR1 MRHNA, CDR2 SNTAGT. V shed 0 bases and J 3 bases; nucleotides not matched to a gene: 6. TCRdb used MiXCR to reprocess the 5' RACE reads, holding one entry per CDR3 protein. The profile covers 560,000 or so distinct CDR3 sequences, with roughly 17% appearing a single time and around 7.8% taken by the ten largest. Sample: PBMCs or a T cell subset sorted from them (not recorded which). The origin of this receptor is an adult woman who had mild COVID-19 (a few samples of this study predate the infection). Cell type and time point are not known. The chain couples TRBV6-4 to TRBJ2-3, with TRBD2 matching 10 bases. The DNA for the CDR3 is TGTGCCAGCAGTGACTCTTTAGCGGGAGGAGCGACAGATACGCAGTATTTT. It codes for CASSDSLAGGATDTQYF.